These 11 T cell receptor beta chains came from one sample sequenced in a study of shared clonotypes between healthy human individuals. Profiled with immunoSEQ multiplex PCR; TCRdb holds only in-frame clones, not every one. The sample contains millions of clones, approximately 93% of which appear only once. Sequencing was performed on naive CD4+ T cells from PBMCs. Described subset: CD45RA+ positively selected. The source of these receptors is a man aged 18 to 35 in good health. Some clones in this sample may be carry-over from other donors' samples.

The gene calls are TRBV10-3 and TRBJ1-4; D may be TRBD1 (5 bases). Germline V gene lookup returns CDR1 ENHRY and CDR2 SYGVKD. Trimming left V 8 bases short and J 4 bases short, with 11 bases between. The CDR3 extends over 13 amino acids. The CDR3 loop is CAIGRQLNEKLFF. CDR3 DNA: TGTGCCATCGGGAGACAGCTTAATGAAAAACTGTTTTTT.

The chain joins TRBV28 to TRBJ1-2; no clear D. CDR3 length: 14 amino acids. V lost 2 bases, J lost 5 bases, and 12 bases lay in between. The V gene's germline CDR1 is MDHEN and CDR2 SYDVKM. The CDR3 loop reads CASSLPSRLYGYTF. The CDR3 DNA follows: TGTGCCAGCAGTTTACCGTCCAGGCTTTATGGCTACACCTTC.

The chain has TRBV10-3 and TRBJ2-7; no clear D gene. This CDR3 is 14 amino acids long. V shed 5 bases and J shed 4 bases, with 15 bases lying between them. Germline V gene data show CDR1 as ENHRY and CDR2 as SYGVKD. In DNA, the CDR3 is TGTGCCATCAGTAGGGTAGGACCGACGTACGAGCAGTACTTC. It yields the protein CAISRVGPTYEQYF.

The genes are TRBV5-1 and TRBJ2-1; the match to TRBD1 covers 12 bases. CDR3 length: 17 residues. The V gene end was trimmed by 3 bases and the J gene end by 5 bases; junction bases not matched to a gene: 9. The germline V gene encodes CDR1 SGHRS and CDR2 YFSETQ. The CDR3 is CASSSRDRGRGDNEQFF. CDR3 nucleotides: TGCGCCAGCAGCTCACGGGACAGGGGGCGAGGGGACAATGAGCAGTTCTTC.

Turning to this clone: The sample contains more than one DNA sequence encoding this CDR3. V and J are TRBV5-1 and TRBJ2-5; 13 nucleotides line up with TRBD2. Germline CDR1 reads SGHRS; CDR2 reads YFSETQ. J was trimmed by 0 bases and V by 3 bases; bases with no gene match: 2. This CDR3 contains 16 residues. The CDR3, as DNA: TGCGCCAGCAGCTCCGGGACTAGCGGGAACCAAGAGACCCAGTACTTC. Residues: CASSSGTSGNQETQYF.

The chain employs TRBV21-1 and TRBJ2-7. TRBV21-1 is termed a pseudogene. There are 12 residues in the CDR3. The CDR3: CASGNLFHEQYF. The CDR3 DNA sequence: TGTGCCAGCGGGAACTTATTTCACGAGCAGTACTTC.

The rearrangement uses TRBV5-1 and TRBJ2-1, with 8 nucleotides matching TRBD2. Germline CDR1 reads SGHRS; CDR2 reads YFSETQ. V dropped 5 bases and J dropped 4; count of bases not matched to a gene: 5. The CDR3 length is 14 residues. CDR3 nucleotides: TGCGCCAGCAGGCTAGCGGGTGGGTACAATGAGCAGTTCTTC. It encodes CASRLAGGYNEQFF.

This clone was seen a few times. V gene TRBV2 combines with J gene TRBJ1-1; maybe TRBD1 (5 bases). The CDR3 length is 15 residues. V gave up 4 bases and J gave up 0 bases, with 12 bases separating them. CDR1 is SNHLY and CDR2 is FYNNEI in the germline V gene. The CDR3, as DNA: TGTGCCAGCAGTGCCTCAGGGAACATGAACACTGAAGCTTTCTTT. Protein sequence: CASSASGNMNTEAFF.

The chain carries TRBV9 and TRBJ1-1, with D uncertain. The CDR3 is made up of 14 amino acids. Germline CDR1 and CDR2: SGDLS and YYNGEE. Trimming took off 2 bases at V and 0 bases at J, with 8 bases between the two ends. CDR3 amino acids: CASSVTEMNTEAFF. The DNA of the CDR3 is TGTGCCAGCAGCGTGACGGAAATGAACACTGAAGCTTTCTTT.

The CDR3 sequence: CASSLSPGTSWADTQYF. CDR3 bases: TGTGCCAGCAGTTTATCTCCCGGGACTAGCTGGGCAGATACGCAGTATTTT. This chain uses TRBV27 with TRBJ2-3; 9 positions match TRBD2. V was clipped by 0 bases and J by 4 bases; unmatched bases: 8. CDR1 and CDR2 (germline): MNHEY, SMNVEV (reference sequence). The CDR3 covers 17 residues.

J is TRBJ2-3 and V is TRBV5-4; tentative D call: TRBD2 (5 bases). Deletions cut 3 bases from V and 4 bases from J, with 15 bases between. The CDR3 runs 15 residues. The germline gives CDR1 SGHNT, CDR2 YYREEE (reference sequence). The CDR3 bases are TGTGCCAGCAGCTCACCAAAAGGACTGCCAGATACGCAGTATTTT. Protein: CASSSPKGLPDTQYF.